Listed below are T cell receptor beta chains from one sample, sequenced in a study of blood T cell repertoires in COVID-19. Using immunoSEQ multiplex PCR, the repertoire was profiled, and TCRdb retains in-frame clones only, with some absent. Here the sample spans fewer than 350,000 clones, about 91% being singletons. The sequencing sample was made of peripheral blood. The receptors shown here come from a woman in her twenties or thirties with COVID-19, enrolled during active disease. CDR3s include the opening cysteine and the closing phenylalanine or tryptophan. The order of the fields is J gene, V gene, CDR3 protein.

TRBJ1-1	TRBV14	CASSQDPGTVTEAFF
TRBJ1-1	TRBV12-3/TRBV12-4	CASSPYTRGEAFF
TRBJ1-5	TRBV20-1	CSAKGSQPQHF
TRBJ1-3	TRBV4-1	CASSQRTGSYSGNTIYF
TRBJ2-2	TRBV28	CASRSEAGRTGELFF
TRBJ1-5	TRBV14	CASSHDRQRNQPQHF
TRBJ1-3	TRBV6-6	CASRTGGSGNTIYF
TRBJ1-2	TRBV14	CASSQVLGGSGYTF
TRBJ1-2	TRBV27	CASSLSGGPYGYTF
TRBJ1-1	TRBV5-4	CASSFLGREAEAFF
TRBJ2-1	TRBV5-1	CASSLGTGGGNEQFF
TRBJ1-2	TRBV9	CASSAINYGYTF
TRBJ1-2	TRBV3-1/TRBV3-2	CASSTRDRGNHGYTF
TRBJ2-2	TRBV6-1	CASSARAGVNTGELFF
TRBJ2-2	TRBV7-2	CASSYKQGGTGELFF
TRBJ1-2	TRBV19	CASSIFREGQSGYTF
TRBJ1-5	TRBV5-1	CASSPSGGMEPQHF
TRBJ1-4	TRBV3-1/TRBV3-2	CASSQDLYGRGGELFF
TRBJ1-1	TRBV30	CAWGQGMNTEAFF
TRBJ2-7	TRBV6-2/TRBV6-3	CASSYPGQGYYEQYF
TRBJ2-1	TRBV2	CASEVNNEQFF
TRBJ2-1	TRBV20-1	CSAETGFEQFF
TRBJ2-1	TRBV7-3	CASSLTGEASSEQFF
TRBJ1-2	TRBV7-8	CASSLGTGARGYTF
TRBJ2-1	TRBV7-9	CASSLATVATAQFF
TRBJ1-5	TRBV6-6	CASRTRGGGNQPQHF
TRBJ1-2	TRBV6-2/TRBV6-3	CASSYVGVSYTF
TRBJ1-2	TRBV6-5	CASSYSISGKRYGYTF
TRBJ2-5	TRBV30	CAWDRGRVETQYF
TRBJ2-2	TRBV30	CAWSTFTGWSSTGELFF
TRBJ2-1	TRBV5-1	CASSSGTSGGLANEQFF
TRBJ2-2	TRBV2	CASRYRQGIAGELFF
TRBJ2-3	TRBV19	CASSMGLARDTQYF
TRBJ2-1	TRBV9	CASSEERGYNEQFF
TRBJ1-4	TRBV4-1	CASRQLQGRDEKLFF
TRBJ2-7	TRBV7-2	CASSLGLTAYEQYF